This TCR beta chain was sequenced for a study of blood T cell repertoires in COVID-19. Germline V gene data show CDR1 as SGHRS and CDR2 as YFSETQ. This CDR3 is built from 15 residues. V was trimmed by 0 bases and J by 2 bases, leaving 8 bases between them. Profiling relied on immunoSEQ multiplex PCR, and the TCRdb table lists in-frame clones only, not all of them. The sample shows about 100,000 clones, around 88% of them seen only once. The chain carries TRBV5-1 and TRBJ1-4; D is uncertain. The specimen was peripheral blood. The TCR originated in a middle-aged man with active or convalescent COVID-19. CDR3 residues: CASSLVGQTNEKLFF. The CDR3 DNA reads TGCGCCAGCAGCTTGGTTGGGCAGACTAATGAAAAACTGTTTTTT.